This TCR beta chain came from a study of tumor and adjacent non-tumor tissue in lung cancer. Study background: Patients comprised about a dozen adenocarcinoma, a couple of squamous cell carcinoma and 1 small cell lung cancer. Aged roughly 31 to 76 years, patients included roughly ten men and roughly 5 women with stage I to III disease. On average, productive TCRbeta reads reached some 4.2 million per sample. Regarding the study as a whole: Tumor tissue had significantly higher TCR diversity than normal lung.

A modified ARM-PCR protocol with three rounds of nested PCR amplified TCRbeta. A single record per CDR3 protein comes from TCRdb applying MiXCR to the multiplex PCR reads. This table holds approximately 90,000 distinct CDR3 sequences, around three fifths found once. The V and J ends lost 5 bases and 12 bases, in that order; junction bases with no gene match: 12. The germline V gene has CDR1 SGHAT and CDR2 FQNNGV. The CDR3 is made up of 15 amino acids. This sample's RNA came from whole unsorted tissue. By sample fraction, this clonotype is medium-sized (0.01 to 0.1%). The antigen is not known. This TCR was sampled from a man aged 65-85 years with non-small cell lung cancer. The sequencing input was lung tumor tissue. This chain connects TRBV11-2 to TRBJ2-7, with 14 bases aligning to TRBD2. The CDR3 region is CASSETTSGRAGWYF. The CDR3 DNA is TGTGCCAGCAGCGAGACGACTAGCGGGAGGGCCGGGTGGTACTTC.